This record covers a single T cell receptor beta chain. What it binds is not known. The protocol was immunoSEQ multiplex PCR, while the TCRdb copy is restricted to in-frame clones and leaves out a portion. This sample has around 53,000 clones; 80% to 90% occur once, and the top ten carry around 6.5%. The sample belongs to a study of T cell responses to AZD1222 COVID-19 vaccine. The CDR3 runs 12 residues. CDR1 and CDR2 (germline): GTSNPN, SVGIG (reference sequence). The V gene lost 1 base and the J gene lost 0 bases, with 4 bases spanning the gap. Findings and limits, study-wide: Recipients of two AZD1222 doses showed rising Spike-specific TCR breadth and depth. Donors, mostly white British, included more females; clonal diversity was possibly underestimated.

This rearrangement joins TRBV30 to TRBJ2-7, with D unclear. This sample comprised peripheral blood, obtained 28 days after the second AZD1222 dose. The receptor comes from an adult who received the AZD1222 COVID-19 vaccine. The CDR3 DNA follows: TGTGCCTGGAGTGAAAGCTCCTACGAGCAGTACTTC. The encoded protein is CAWSESSYEQYF.